The clone carrying this T cell receptor (beta chain) was seen a handful of times. Its antigen is still unknown. The V end lost 2 bases, the J end lost 1 base, and 9 bases lay between the germline ends. Germline V CDR1 and CDR2: DFQATT, SNEGSKA (reference sequence). The CDR3 is 15 residues long. Alongside a J-beta primer mix, a sample-barcoded 5' primer served in a second PCR lasting roughly 7 to 11 cycles. Each CDR3 protein is one row after TCRdb ran MiXCR on the 5' RACE reads. The data contain 1.2 million to 1.5 million distinct CDR3 sequences, around 59% of them singletons. The record originates from a study of blood T cells in healthy people across ages. Study details: For every two T cells, template switching captured about one barcoded beta molecule.

Study outcomes and limitations: It was held that diversity estimates obtained from one million T cells represented underestimates. A strong correlation was seen between TCR beta diversity and naive T cell percentage. A roughly linear fall in TCR beta diversity per million T cells was seen with increasing age.

The clonotype comes from a young man in good health. The chain has TRBV20-1 and TRBJ2-6; no clear D. The sequenced sample was blood. The CDR3 is CSARSKKSGANVLTF. For the CDR3, the DNA is TGCAGTGCTAGATCCAAAAAATCTGGGGCCAACGTCCTGACTTTC.